Listed below are T cell receptor beta chains from one sample, sequenced in a study of human T cells and chemical hapten exposure. TCRdb re-called the RACE reads through MiXCR, storing one row per CDR3 protein. The sample consists of tens of thousands of distinct CDR3 sequences, about 6.3% of them appearing once. Sample: whole blood, taken in connection with sensitization to the hapten diphenylcyclopropenone (DPC). Receptors originate from a woman aged 25 to 39 with alopecia areata. Some clones in this sample may be carry-over from other donors' samples. Each CDR3 is given with its conserved first and last residue. A D gene is named only where the DNA matches it firmly. Size is omitted from some rows. Given values are once, few, many or a class for expanded clones.

size: NA; D: NA; V: TRBV3-1; J: TRBJ2-3; DNA: TGTGCCAGCAGCCACCCTAGAGGTGATACGCAGTATTTT; CDR3: CASSHPRGDTQYF
size: many; D: TRBD2; V: TRBV3-1; J: TRBJ2-3; DNA: TGTGCCAGCAGCCAAGATAAGGCGGGGGGCACCACAGATACGCAGTATTTT; CDR3: CASSQDKAGGTTDTQYF
size: few; D: NA; V: TRBV7-9; J: TRBJ1-4; DNA: TGTGCCAGCAGCTTACCGGTTTCCTCGAAACTGTTTTTT; CDR3: CASSLPVSSKLFF
size: many; D: TRBD1; V: TRBV6-5; J: TRBJ1-6; DNA: TGTGCCAGCGGATTGACAGGGAATTCACCCCTCCACTTT; CDR3: CASGLTGNSPLHF
size: few; D: NA; V: TRBV7-9; J: TRBJ2-3; DNA: TGTGCCAGCAGCTACGGGGGAGATACGCAGTATTTT; CDR3: CASSYGGDTQYF
size: NA; D: NA; V: TRBV6-5; J: TRBJ2-3; DNA: TGTGCCACCCGAAAAGGAGGGACAGATACGCAGTATTTT; CDR3: CATRKGGTDTQYF
size: many; D: NA; V: TRBV3-1; J: TRBJ1-1; DNA: TGTGCCAGCAGCCAAGATGAGGCGGGTGAAGCTTTCTTT; CDR3: CASSQDEAGEAFF
size: many; D: NA; V: TRBV11-2; J: TRBJ1-1; DNA: TGTGCCAGCAGCTTGTTGCCCTACACTGAAGCTTTCTTT; CDR3: CASSLLPYTEAFF
size: few; D: NA; V: TRBV12-3/TRBV12-4; J: TRBJ1-2; DNA: TGTGCCAGCAGTTATAAGGGAGTTAACTATGGCTACACCTTC; CDR3: CASSYKGVNYGYTF
size: few; D: NA; V: TRBV5-1; J: TRBJ1-2; DNA: TGCGCCAGCAGCTTCGGGGGTAGGACGGCCGGCTACACCTTC; CDR3: CASSFGGRTAGYTF
size: few; D: NA; V: TRBV29-1; J: TRBJ1-1; DNA: TGCAGCGTTGCCGGACGGATGAACACTGAAGCTTTCTTT; CDR3: CSVAGRMNTEAFF
size: many; D: NA; V: TRBV3-1; J: TRBJ1-5; DNA: TGTGCCAGCAGCCAGGGCCAAACGGGCAATCAGCCCCAGCATTTT; CDR3: CASSQGQTGNQPQHF
size: NA; D: NA; V: TRBV7-3; J: TRBJ1-1; DNA: TGTGCCAGCAGCGAGACACAGAACACTGAAGCTTTCTTT; CDR3: CASSETQNTEAFF
size: NA; D: TRBD1; V: TRBV7-2; J: TRBJ1-5; DNA: TGTGCCAGCAGCTTAAGGGCCCTGGGACAGGGCTCTCAGCCCCAGCATTTT; CDR3: CASSLRALGQGSQPQHF
size: NA; D: NA; V: TRBV20-1; J: TRBJ1-5; DNA: TGCAGTGCTAGAGGGTATAGCAATCAGCCCCAGCATTTT; CDR3: CSARGYSNQPQHF
size: few; D: NA; V: TRBV29-1; J: TRBJ2-3; DNA: TGCAGCGTTGTAGGGACAGATACGCAGTATTTT; CDR3: CSVVGTDTQYF
size: many; D: TRBD2; V: TRBV7-3; J: TRBJ2-3; DNA: TGTGCCAGCAGCTTAACACGGGAGCGGGGAGCCGCGGGTACGCAGTATTTT; CDR3: CASSLTRERGAAGTQYF
size: NA; D: TRBD1; V: TRBV30; J: TRBJ1-2; DNA: TGTGCCTGGAGTGTACGCGGCAGGGGGCGGTTCAATGGCTACACCTTC; CDR3: CAWSVRGRGRFNGYTF
size: NA; D: NA; V: TRBV2; J: TRBJ1-1; DNA: TGTGCCAGCAGTGAAAGTGTCGCGGGGAACACTGAAGCTTTCTTT; CDR3: CASSESVAGNTEAFF
size: many; D: TRBD1; V: TRBV19; J: TRBJ1-1; DNA: TGTGCCAGTAGTATAGGGGGAGGGGGCATCACTGAAGCTTTCTTT; CDR3: CASSIGGGGITEAFF
size: NA; D: TRBD1; V: TRBV7-9; J: TRBJ1-1; DNA: TGTGCCAGCACCTCCCACGCAGGGGGAAGTAGGACTGAAGCTTTCTTT; CDR3: CASTSHAGGSRTEAFF
size: many; D: NA; V: TRBV23-1; J: TRBJ1-4; DNA: TGCGCCAGCAGTCAATCCGGCATTTTTCAAGGAGAAAAACTGTTTTTT; CDR3: CASSQSGIFQGEKLFF
size: many; D: TRBD1; V: TRBV3-1; J: TRBJ2-3; DNA: TGTGCCAGCAGCAGAGCAAGGCGACAGGGCCATCGAGATACGCAGTATTTT; CDR3: CASSRARRQGHRDTQYF
size: few; D: TRBD1; V: TRBV13; J: TRBJ1-1; DNA: TGTGCCAGCAGCTTCTGGACAGGGGGGTTCACTGAAGCTTTCTTT; CDR3: CASSFWTGGFTEAFF
size: many; D: NA; V: TRBV4-1; J: TRBJ2-5; DNA: TGCGCCAGCAGCGAAGGGAACCTGGGGCGAGAGACCCAGTACTTC; CDR3: CASSEGNLGRETQYF
size: many; D: TRBD1; V: TRBV5-1; J: TRBJ1-1; DNA: TGCGCCAGCAGCCCTTGGACAGGGGGTCTTTCGAACACTGAAGCTTTCTTT; CDR3: CASSPWTGGLSNTEAFF
size: many; D: NA; V: TRBV2; J: TRBJ1-5; DNA: TGTGCCAGCAGCCAGGGAGGGACTGTTAGCAATCAGCCCCAGCATTTT; CDR3: CASSQGGTVSNQPQHF
size: many; D: TRBD1; V: TRBV9; J: TRBJ1-1; DNA: TGTGCCAGCAGCGCTTTCGGGGGACAGATGAACACTGAAGCTTTCTTT; CDR3: CASSAFGGQMNTEAFF
size: NA; D: NA; V: TRBV6-6; J: TRBJ1-5; DNA: TGTGCCAGCAGTTACTCTACCGGGGGAGATCAGCCCCAGCATTTT; CDR3: CASSYSTGGDQPQHF
size: many; D: NA; V: TRBV2; J: TRBJ1-1; DNA: TGTGCCAGCAGTGAAGCCCGAAAAAACACTGAAGCTTTCTTT; CDR3: CASSEARKNTEAFF
size: many; D: NA; V: TRBV5-1; J: TRBJ2-7; DNA: TGCGCCAGCAGCTTGGAATGGATATGGAGCCCAGCCTACGAGCAGTACTTC; CDR3: CASSLEWIWSPAYEQYF
size: few; D: NA; V: TRBV9; J: TRBJ1-1; DNA: TGTGCCAGCAGCTCAGCAGGGCGCACTGAAGCTTTCTTT; CDR3: CASSSAGRTEAFF
size: NA; D: TRBD1; V: TRBV5-1; J: TRBJ1-1; DNA: TGCGCCAGCAGCTTGGGACGGACAGGCGGCGTAAGAGCTTTCTTT; CDR3: CASSLGRTGGVRAFF
size: many; D: NA; V: TRBV7-7; J: TRBJ2-5; DNA: TGTGCTAGCAGCCCGGGGACTCCCCAAGAGACCCAGTACTTC; CDR3: CASSPGTPQETQYF
size: NA; D: NA; V: TRBV12-3/TRBV12-4; J: TRBJ1-2; DNA: TGTGCCAGCAAGGCAGGCAAAGGGTTTGACTACACCTTC; CDR3: CASKAGKGFDYTF
size: many; D: TRBD2; V: TRBV6-2/TRBV6-3; J: TRBJ2-3; DNA: TGTGCCAGCAAGGCTAGCGGGGGTGATACGCAGTATTTT; CDR3: CASKASGGDTQYF
size: few; D: NA; V: TRBV6-5; J: TRBJ2-5; DNA: TGTGCCAGCAGTCCAAGGGGGAGCGAGACCCAGTACTTC; CDR3: CASSPRGSETQYF
size: many; D: NA; V: TRBV20-1; J: TRBJ2-3; DNA: TGCAGTGCAAACCCTAGGGTCGTGGTGAATACGCAGTATTTT; CDR3: CSANPRVVVNTQYF
size: many; D: TRBD1; V: TRBV12-3/TRBV12-4; J: TRBJ1-2; DNA: TGTGCCAGCAGCCGAGGACAGGGGCGAAACTATGGCTACACCTTC; CDR3: CASSRGQGRNYGYTF
size: many; D: NA; V: TRBV10-3; J: TRBJ2-5; DNA: TGTGCCATCAGTAGCCCTCGCGTGTGGACCCAGTACTTC; CDR3: CAISSPRVWTQYF
size: many; D: TRBD2; V: TRBV7-7; J: TRBJ2-5; DNA: TGTGCCAGCAGCTCCTGGACTAGTCAAGAGACCCAGTACTTC; CDR3: CASSSWTSQETQYF
size: NA; D: TRBD1; V: TRBV6-6; J: TRBJ2-7; DNA: TGTGCCAGCAGCCAGGACAGGGGCGAGCAGTACTTC; CDR3: CASSQDRGEQYF
size: few; D: TRBD1; V: TRBV6-1; J: TRBJ1-3; DNA: TGTGCCAGCAGTGCCGGGACAGAGTCGTCCACCATATATTTT; CDR3: CASSAGTESSTIYF
size: many; D: NA; V: TRBV3-1; J: TRBJ2-5; DNA: TGTGCCAGCAGCCAAGAAGGGGAGACCCAGTACTTC; CDR3: CASSQEGETQYF
size: many; D: NA; V: TRBV5-5; J: TRBJ2-7; DNA: TGTGCCAGCAGCTTGGAGGGCAGGTGGGAGCAGTACTTC; CDR3: CASSLEGRWEQYF
size: few; D: TRBD2; V: TRBV7-3; J: TRBJ2-3; DNA: TGTGCCAGCAGCCCCGGACTAGCGGGGGGTTCGGATACGCAGTATTTT; CDR3: CASSPGLAGGSDTQYF
size: many; D: NA; V: TRBV3-1; J: TRBJ2-3; DNA: TGTGCCAGCAGACGAGGACCCGAAACGGATACGCAGTATTTT; CDR3: CASRRGPETDTQYF
size: NA; D: NA; V: TRBV2; J: TRBJ1-2; DNA: TGTGCCAGCAGTGAATTCGGACGGGTCGGTCAGGGGTTCGGCTACACCTTC; CDR3: CASSEFGRVGQGFGYTF
size: many; D: NA; V: TRBV7-9; J: TRBJ1-5; DNA: TGTGCCAGCAGCTTAGGAGGGATCGGTCAGCCCCAGCATTTT; CDR3: CASSLGGIGQPQHF
size: many; D: TRBD1; V: TRBV4-2; J: TRBJ2-6; DNA: TGTGCCACTACCAAAGACAGGGGGGTTGGGGCCAACGTCCTGACTTTC; CDR3: CATTKDRGVGANVLTF
size: many; D: NA; V: TRBV6-2/TRBV6-3; J: TRBJ1-1; DNA: TGTGCCAGCAGTTTCCCGACACCGAACACTGAAGCTTTCTTT; CDR3: CASSFPTPNTEAFF
size: many; D: NA; V: TRBV29-1; J: TRBJ1-4; DNA: TGCAGCGTTGAGGGGGGTTCTGAAAAACTGTTTTTT; CDR3: CSVEGGSEKLFF
size: few; D: TRBD1; V: TRBV11-1; J: TRBJ2-7; DNA: TGTGCCAGCAGCTCTCAGACAGGGGGCATCTACGAGCAGTACTTC; CDR3: CASSSQTGGIYEQYF
size: many; D: NA; V: TRBV21-1; J: TRBJ2-2; DNA: TGTGCCAGCAGCGGCAGGGGGCCCGGGGAGCTGTTTTTT; CDR3: CASSGRGPGELFF
size: many; D: NA; V: TRBV5-1; J: TRBJ1-6; DNA: TGCGCCAGCAGCTCTGTCCCGCCGGATCAGGGATCCGATTCACCCCTCCACTTT; CDR3: CASSSVPPDQGSDSPLHF